The clone carrying this TCR beta chain occurred many times. What it binds is not known. Fresh peripheral blood, around 9.3 ml, was the source of the PBMCs. This specimen comes from a study of T cells in Graves' hyperthyroidism and ophthalmopathy. Overall study context: It was at initial diagnosis, before any treatment, that peripheral blood was collected.

Study observations and caveats: Blood also contained most expanded thyroid clonotypes above 0.001. Model predictions of ophthalmopathy came a median around 6.5 months before onset.

The TCR beta CDR3 regions underwent amplification using RNA transcripts as the source. The HTBI primer set drove a first-round RT-PCR of the TCR CDR3. TCRdb recomputed calls from the multiplex PCR reads with MiXCR, one row per CDR3 protein. This sample carries about 640,000 distinct CDR3 sequences, about a fifth of them seen once, and the ten largest clones take 34%. The germline V gene has CDR1 SGHVS and CDR2 FQNEAQ. The CDR3 is 17 amino acids. With 5 bases clipped from V and 0 bases from J, the junction kept 9 bases outside the gene matches. The chain is built from TRBV7-8 and TRBJ2-3, with 9 bases that match TRBD1. The specimen sequenced was blood. This TCR was recovered from a man in his thirties or forties with Graves' ophthalmopathy. CDR3 DNA sequence: TGTGCCAGCAGCCACCCGGTCGGGACAGGGAGCACAGATACGCAGTATTTT. This translates into CASSHPVGTGSTDTQYF. The full variable domain, completed using reference TRBV7-8 and TRBJ2-3, is GAGVSQSPRYKVAKRGQDVALRCDPISGHVSLFWYQQALGQGPEFLTYFQNEAQLDKSGLPSDRFFAERPEGSVSTLKIQRTQQEDSAVYLCASSHPVGTGSTDTQYFGPGTRLTVL.